This T cell receptor beta chain originates from a study of shared clonotypes between healthy human individuals. Assay execution proceeded at the deep level. The method was immunoSEQ multiplex PCR; TCRdb's version includes in-frame clones alone and lacks a portion of them. This table holds 700,000 to 950,000 clones, about 96% found once. Germline lookup yields CDR1 SEHNR and CDR2 FQNEAQ (reference sequence). J gave up 2 bases and V 5 bases, and 6 bases lay outside the gene matches. The CDR3 has 14 amino acids. Turning to this clone: Its target is unknown. The same CDR3 arises from other DNA sequences in this sample as well.

As defined, naive CD8 cells were CD45RO-negative and positively selected for CCR7, with terminally differentiated effector memory CD45RA+ cells excluded. Donors were healthy HIV-negative adults without recent acute infections or vaccinations. Study findings and constraints: The study sampled only blood, and tissue repertoires likely differ.

This sequence joins TRBV7-9 and TRBJ2-7; TRBD1 matches 7 bases. Sequenced: naive CD8+ T cells sorted from blood. The source is a man aged 30 to 45 in good health. CDR3 DNA sequence: TGTGCCAGCAGCCCCCGACAGGGCGCCTACGAGCAGTACTTC. Translating it yields CASSPRQGAYEQYF.